Below are 5 T cell receptor beta chains sequenced from a single sample in a study of T cell responses to AZD1222 COVID-19 vaccine. Clones were read by immunoSEQ multiplex PCR, and TCRdb kept only the in-frame ones, dropping some. The sample consists of roughly 120,000 clones, 86% of them appearing once. The sample was peripheral blood, taken on day 0 of AZD1222 vaccination. Source of these receptors: an adult in good health.

The V gene is TRBV19, the J gene TRBJ1-2; D unresolved. Trimming removed 3 bases at V and 1 base at J, with 9 bases between. CDR1 is LNHDA, CDR2 SQIVND, per germline (reference sequence). The CDR3 runs to 14 residues. CDR3 amino acids: CASSIHQLNYGYTF. The CDR3 DNA reads TGTGCCAGTAGTATCCACCAGCTTAACTATGGCTACACCTTC.

V is TRBV12-3 or TRBV12-4 and J is TRBJ1-1, with D unresolved. Between the trimmed V and J ends, which lost 2 bases and 11 bases, there was a span of 12 bases. The CDR3 is made up of 12 amino acids. For the CDR3, the DNA is TGTGCCAGCAGTTTAACGGCGGGTTGGGCTTTCTTT. It specifies CASSLTAGWAFF.

The chain has TRBV2 and TRBJ1-1; 7 bases fit TRBD1. CDR1 is SNHLY, CDR2 FYNNEI, per germline. Germline trimming cut 6 bases from V and 0 bases from J; bases unmatched to any gene: 4. This CDR3 contains 14 residues. CDR3 residues: CASRVQGMNTEAFF. CDR3 sequence (DNA): TGTGCCAGCAGGGTACAGGGGATGAACACTGAAGCTTTCTTT.

The rearrangement links TRBV9 to TRBJ2-1; 12 bases line up with TRBD2. Germline V CDR1 and CDR2: SGDLS, YYNGEE. The junction had 9 bases not matched to a gene; V was cut back by 4 bases and J by 7 bases. The CDR3 totals 16 residues. Here the CDR3 reads CASSLAGGFSTNEQFF. DNA of the CDR3: TGTGCCAGCAGCCTAGCGGGGGGGTTTAGTACAAATGAGCAGTTCTTC.

This rearrangement joins TRBV30 to TRBJ1-5; a weak D match, TRBD1 (6 bases). The CDR3 totals 15 residues. Trimming removed 0 bases at V and 6 bases at J, with 15 bases between. Per germline, CDR1 GTSNPN and CDR2 SVGIG (reference sequence). As DNA, the CDR3 is TGTGCCTGGAGTGTGGGGGGGGCGGTAAGTCAGCCCCAGCATTTT. Translated: CAWSVGGAVSQPQHF.